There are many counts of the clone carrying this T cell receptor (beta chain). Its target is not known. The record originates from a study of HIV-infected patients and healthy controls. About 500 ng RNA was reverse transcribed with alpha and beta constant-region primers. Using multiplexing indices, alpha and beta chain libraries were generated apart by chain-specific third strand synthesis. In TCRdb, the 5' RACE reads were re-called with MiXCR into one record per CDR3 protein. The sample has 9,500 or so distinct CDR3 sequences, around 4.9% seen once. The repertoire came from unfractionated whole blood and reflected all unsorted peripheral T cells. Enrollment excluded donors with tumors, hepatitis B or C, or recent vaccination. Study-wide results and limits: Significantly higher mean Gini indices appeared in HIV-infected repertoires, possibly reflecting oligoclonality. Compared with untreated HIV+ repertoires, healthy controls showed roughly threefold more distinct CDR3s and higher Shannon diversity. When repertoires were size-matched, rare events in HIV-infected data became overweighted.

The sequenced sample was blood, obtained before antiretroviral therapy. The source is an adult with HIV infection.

CDR3 protein: CASSLGLYNEQFF. The CDR3 DNA is TGTGCCAGCAGCTTAGGGCTTTACAATGAGCAGTTCTTC. V and J are TRBV7-9 and TRBJ2-1; no reliable D call. This CDR3 has 13 amino acids. The V gene lost 1 base and the J gene lost 4 bases, with 5 bases spanning the gap. The germline V gene encodes CDR1 SEHNR and CDR2 FQNEAQ (reference sequence).